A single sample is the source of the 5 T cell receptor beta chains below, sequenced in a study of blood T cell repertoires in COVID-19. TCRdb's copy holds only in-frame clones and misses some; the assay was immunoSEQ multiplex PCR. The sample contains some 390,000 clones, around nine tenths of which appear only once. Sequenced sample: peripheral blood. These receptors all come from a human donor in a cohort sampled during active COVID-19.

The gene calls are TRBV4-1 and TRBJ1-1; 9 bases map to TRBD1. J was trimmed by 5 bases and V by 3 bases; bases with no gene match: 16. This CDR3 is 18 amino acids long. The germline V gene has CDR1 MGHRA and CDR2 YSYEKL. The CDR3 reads CASSHRAPGQGRYTEAFF. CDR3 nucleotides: TGCGCCAGCAGCCATAGAGCCCCGGGACAGGGACGATATACTGAAGCTTTCTTT.

The CDR3 bases are TGTGCCACCAAAACTCTTAGGGCGGGAGGGTCGAATGAGCAGTTCTTC. This codes for CATKTLRAGGSNEQFF. This chain connects TRBV10-3 to TRBJ2-1; 9 positions match TRBD2. Per the germline V gene, CDR1 is ENHRY and CDR2 is SYGVKD. The CDR3 has 16 amino acids. J was trimmed by 7 bases and V by 10 bases; bases with no gene match: 17.

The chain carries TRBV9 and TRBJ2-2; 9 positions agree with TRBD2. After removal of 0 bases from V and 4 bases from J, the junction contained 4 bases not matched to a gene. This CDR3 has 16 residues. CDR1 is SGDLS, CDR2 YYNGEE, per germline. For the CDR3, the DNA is TGTGCCAGCAGCGTAGTGCGGGAGGGCTCCACCGGGGAGCTGTTTTTT. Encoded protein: CASSVVREGSTGELFF. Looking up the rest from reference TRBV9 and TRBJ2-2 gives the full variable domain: DSGVTQTPKHLITATGQRVTLRCSPRSGDLSVYWYQQSLDQGLQFLIQYYNGEERAKGNILERFSAQQFPDLHSELNLSSLELGDSALYFCASSVVREGSTGELFFGEGSRLTVL.

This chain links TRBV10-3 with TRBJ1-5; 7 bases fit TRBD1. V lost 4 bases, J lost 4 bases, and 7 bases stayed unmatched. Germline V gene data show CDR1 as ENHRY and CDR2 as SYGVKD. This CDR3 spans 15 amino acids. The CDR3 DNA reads TGTGCCATCAGTGGAGGGGGCCCGGGAAATCAGCCCCAGCATTTT. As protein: CAISGGGPGNQPQHF.

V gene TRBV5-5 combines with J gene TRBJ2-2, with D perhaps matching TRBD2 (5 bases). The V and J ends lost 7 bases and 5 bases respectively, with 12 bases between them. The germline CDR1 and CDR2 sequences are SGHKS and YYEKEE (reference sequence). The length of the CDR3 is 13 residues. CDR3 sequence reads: CASLLRETGELFF. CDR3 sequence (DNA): TGTGCCAGCCTCCTGAGGGAGACCGGGGAGCTGTTTTTT.